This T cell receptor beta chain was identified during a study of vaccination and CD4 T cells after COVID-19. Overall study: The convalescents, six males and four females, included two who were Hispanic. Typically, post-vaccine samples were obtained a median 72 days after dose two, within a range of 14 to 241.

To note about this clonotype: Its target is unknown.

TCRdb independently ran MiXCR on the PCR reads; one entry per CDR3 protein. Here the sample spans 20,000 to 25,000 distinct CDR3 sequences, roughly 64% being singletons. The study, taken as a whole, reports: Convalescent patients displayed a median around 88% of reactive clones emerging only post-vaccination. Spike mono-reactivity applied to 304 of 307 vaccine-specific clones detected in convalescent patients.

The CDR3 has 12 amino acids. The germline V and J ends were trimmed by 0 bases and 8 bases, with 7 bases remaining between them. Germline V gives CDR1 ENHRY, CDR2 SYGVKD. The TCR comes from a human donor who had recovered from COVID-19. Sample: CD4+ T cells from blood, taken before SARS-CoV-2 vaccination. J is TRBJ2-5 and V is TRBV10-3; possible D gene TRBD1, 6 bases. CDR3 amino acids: CAISESGGTQYF. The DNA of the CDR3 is TGTGCCATCAGTGAGTCAGGGGGAACCCAGTACTTC.